Listed below are T cell receptor beta chains from one sample, sequenced in a study of blood T cells in healthy people across ages. TCRdb independently ran MiXCR on the 5' RACE reads; one entry per CDR3 protein. This table has just over 1 million distinct CDR3 sequences, more than 40% appearing once. The material sequenced was blood. These receptors were taken from a woman aged 55-69 years in good health. Each CDR3 is given with its conserved first and last residue. The D gene is left open where the match is weak. Size tells how often a clone was seen (once, few, many) or the class of an expanded clone, and some rows leave it out.

d_call	j_call	v_call	clone_size	cdr3_nt	cdr3_aa
TRBD2	TRBJ2-7	TRBV6-2/TRBV6-3	NA	TGTGCCAGCAAGGAGCGGGGAGGCTCCTACAATGAGCAGTACTTC	CASKERGGSYNEQYF
TRBD2	TRBJ2-5	TRBV29-1	NA	TGCAGCGTTGGAAGGACTAGCGGGCAAGAGACCCAGTACTTC	CSVGRTSGQETQYF
NA	TRBJ2-7	TRBV12-3/TRBV12-4	NA	TGTGCCAGCAGTTTACCCAACACGCCGGAGCAGTACTTC	CASSLPNTPEQYF
NA	TRBJ1-5	TRBV27	NA	TGTGCCAGGGGATGGGGGGACCCCTATCAGCCCCAGCATTTT	CARGWGDPYQPQHF
TRBD2	TRBJ2-1	TRBV20-1	once	TGCAGTGCTAGAGTGGGGAGGGTCAATGAGCAGTTCTTC	CSARVGRVNEQFF
TRBD2	TRBJ2-1	TRBV5-6	NA	TGTGCCAGCAGCTTCAGACTAGCGGGACCTTCTAAGTACAATGAGCAGTTCTTC	CASSFRLAGPSKYNEQFF
TRBD1	TRBJ1-1	TRBV5-1	many	TGCGCCAGCAGGCTAGGGTCAGGGGGCGCGTACACTGAAGCTTTCTTT	CASRLGSGGAYTEAFF
NA	TRBJ1-1	TRBV6-5	NA	TGTGCCAGCAGTTACTCAGGGGCGTACACTGAAGCTTTCTTT	CASSYSGAYTEAFF
NA	TRBJ2-2	TRBV5-1	many	TGTGCCAGCAGTTTAAACACCGGGGAGCTGTTTTTT	CASSLNTGELFF
NA	TRBJ2-3	TRBV12-5	NA	TGTGCTAGTGGTTTGGGACACGATACGCAGTATTTT	CASGLGHDTQYF
TRBD2	TRBJ2-7	TRBV3-1	many	TGTGCCAGCAGTCCACTAGCGGGAGCCGCCTACGAGCAGTACTTC	CASSPLAGAAYEQYF
TRBD1	TRBJ2-7	TRBV30	few	TGTGCCTGGACCACAAGCGGGACAGGGTACGAGCAGTACTTC	CAWTTSGTGYEQYF
TRBD2	TRBJ2-5	TRBV29-1	NA	TGCAGCGTTCTCCGGGAGGGGCAAGAGACCCAGTACTTC	CSVLREGQETQYF
TRBD2	TRBJ2-1	TRBV5-1	once	TGCGCCAGCAGCTTGAAACCGACTAGCGGGGGATACAATGAGCAGTTCTTC	CASSLKPTSGGYNEQFF
TRBD1	TRBJ1-6	TRBV3-1	few	TGTGCCAGCAGCCAAGGCCTTCAGGGGGATAATTCACCCCTCCACTTT	CASSQGLQGDNSPLHF
TRBD1	TRBJ2-7	TRBV27	many	TGTGCCAGCAGTCTGTGGACAGGGGCGGGGGAGCAGTACTTC	CASSLWTGAGEQYF
TRBD2	TRBJ2-7	TRBV29-1	NA	TGCAGCGTTGGACTAGCGGGAATCGGCGAGCAGTACTTC	CSVGLAGIGEQYF
NA	TRBJ2-7	TRBV20-1	NA	TGCAGTGCTAAAACTGAACGGCTTAACAATGAGCAGTACTTC	CSAKTERLNNEQYF
NA	TRBJ2-7	TRBV11-2	few	TGTGCCAGCAGCGCCCCGGGGAGCGCCGACTACGAGCAGTACTTC	CASSAPGSADYEQYF
NA	TRBJ2-3	TRBV5-1	NA	TGCGCCAGCAGCTTGGGGGGGCTCCCGGAGGATACGCAGTATTTT	CASSLGGLPEDTQYF
NA	TRBJ2-7	TRBV28	NA	TGTGCCAGCAGTGACGACTACGAGCAGTACTTC	CASSDDYEQYF
NA	TRBJ1-1	TRBV20-1	few	TGCAGTGCTAGGGACAGTCTGGCGAAGAACACTGAAGCTTTCTTT	CSARDSLAKNTEAFF
NA	TRBJ2-7	TRBV2	NA	TGTGCCAGCAGTGAAGTTGGGAGCCACTACGAGCAGTACTTC	CASSEVGSHYEQYF
NA	TRBJ1-5	TRBV10-2	NA	TGCGCCAGCAGTGAGTCGGGGCTCGCCAGGGCAGTCCCACTAGGCAATCAGCCCCAGCATTTT	CASSESGLARAVPLGNQPQHF
NA	TRBJ2-4	TRBV29-1	NA	TGCAGCGTTGAAGGGGGGACAAACATTCAGTACTTC	CSVEGGTNIQYF
NA	TRBJ2-7	TRBV6-5	NA	TGTGCCAGCAGTTACCGGAGGGGTTCCTACGAGCAGTACTTC	CASSYRRGSYEQYF
NA	TRBJ2-1	TRBV21-1	NA	TGTGCCAGCAGCCCCACCGGGCAGGGGGTTTGGAGTGAGCAGTTCTTC	CASSPTGQGVWSEQFF
TRBD1	TRBJ1-6	TRBV20-1	few	TGCAGTGCTAGGAGCCCGGGACAGGGAAATTCACCCCTCCACTTT	CSARSPGQGNSPLHF
NA	TRBJ2-7	TRBV20-1	NA	TGCAGTGCTAGAGTCGGCAGTTACTACGAGCAGTACTTC	CSARVGSYYEQYF
TRBD2	TRBJ2-5	TRBV15	NA	TGTGCCGCCAGCAGAGATTTTGCGGGAGGGCGACGGGATGAGCAGTACTTC	CAASRDFAGGRRDEQYF
TRBD1	TRBJ1-2	TRBV29-1	NA	TGCAGCGTTGAGGGCAGATGGACAGGGTCAAATCCGGGTGGCTACACCTTC	CSVEGRWTGSNPGGYTF
NA	TRBJ2-5	TRBV9	NA	TGTGCCAGCAGCGTAGGCCGACGGGGGACCGGTGAGACCCAGTACTTC	CASSVGRRGTGETQYF
NA	TRBJ2-5	TRBV3-1	NA	TGTGCCAGCAGCCAAGTTATTCGGGAGACCCAGTACTTC	CASSQVIRETQYF
NA	TRBJ2-7	TRBV18	few	TGTGCCAGCTCCCCGGGGAGAAGTCAGACCTACGAGCAGTACTTC	CASSPGRSQTYEQYF
TRBD1	TRBJ2-3	TRBV13	few	TGTGCCAGCAGCCCCCGGGACAGGCCCGCAGATACGCAGTATTTT	CASSPRDRPADTQYF
NA	TRBJ1-2	TRBV6-2/TRBV6-3	NA	TGTGCCAGCAGTTCCCACGGGGTCGGCTACACCTTC	CASSSHGVGYTF
NA	TRBJ2-3	TRBV6-1	NA	TGTGCCAGTCCGGACCCACCGGGCACAGATACGCAGTATTTT	CASPDPPGTDTQYF
NA	TRBJ2-3	TRBV3-1	NA	TGTGCCAGCAGCCAAGACCCGGTTAGCACAGATACGCAGTATTTT	CASSQDPVSTDTQYF
NA	TRBJ1-1	TRBV6-6	NA	TGTGCCAGCGGTTTACTAGGGGGCACTGAAGCTTTCTTT	CASGLLGGTEAFF
TRBD1	TRBJ2-2	TRBV10-3	NA	TGTGCCATCAGTGAGTTATGGACAGGGAGCACCGGGGAGCTGTTTTTT	CAISELWTGSTGELFF
TRBD1	TRBJ1-4	TRBV6-6	once	TGTGCCAGCAGGAGACAGGGTCCAACTAATGAAAAACTGTTTTTT	CASRRQGPTNEKLFF
NA	TRBJ1-1	TRBV27	many	TGTGCCAGCAGTTTAGTGAGGAACACTGAAGCTTTCTTT	CASSLVRNTEAFF
TRBD1	TRBJ2-1	TRBV20-1	few	TGCAGTGCTAGAGGGGACAGGGGGACCTACAATGAGCAGTTCTTC	CSARGDRGTYNEQFF
TRBD2	TRBJ2-7	TRBV7-2	few	TGTGCCAGCAGAAAGACGGCTAGCGGTTACGAGCAGTACTTC	CASRKTASGYEQYF
TRBD1	TRBJ1-2	TRBV6-5	NA	TGTGCCAGCAGTTACGGGGACAGCACTAACTATGGCTACACCTTC	CASSYGDSTNYGYTF
NA	TRBJ2-7	TRBV28	NA	TGTGCCAGCAGTTTAGGGGGTGCCGGCTACTCCGAGCAGTACTTC	CASSLGGAGYSEQYF
NA	TRBJ2-7	TRBV7-8	few	TGTGCCAGCAGCTTAGTGGTAGCGGCCTACGAGCAGTACTTC	CASSLVVAAYEQYF
NA	TRBJ2-7	TRBV27	NA	TGTGCCAGCAGTCACCAGGCTAGCTCCTACGAGCAGTACTTC	CASSHQASSYEQYF
NA	TRBJ1-2	TRBV14	NA	TGTGCCAGCAGCCCCCGACCGGCCTATGGCTACACCTTC	CASSPRPAYGYTF
NA	TRBJ2-6	TRBV5-1	NA	TGCGCCAGCAGCTTGGTTGGTTGGCCCGCAACTGGGGCCAACGTCCTGACTTTC	CASSLVGWPATGANVLTF
TRBD1	TRBJ2-1	TRBV7-8	NA	TGTGCCAGCAGCTTAAACAGGGGCCTATACAATGAGCAGTTCTTC	CASSLNRGLYNEQFF
TRBD2	TRBJ2-3	TRBV7-9	few	TGTGCCAGCAGCTTTGGCGGGAGTGCAGATACGCAGTATTTT	CASSFGGSADTQYF
TRBD2	TRBJ2-7	TRBV11-2	once	TGTGCCAGCAGCTTACTACTAGCGGAGTCCTACAATGAGCAGTACTTC	CASSLLLAESYNEQYF
NA	TRBJ1-5	TRBV12-3/TRBV12-4	few	TGTGCCAGCAGTTTAGTACAGGGAAACTTCCCCCAGCATTTT	CASSLVQGNFPQHF
NA	TRBJ2-1	TRBV2	few	TGTGCCAGCACCCCTATGGGAGGGGGCGGTGAGCAGTTCTTC	CASTPMGGGGEQFF
TRBD2	TRBJ2-4	TRBV10-2	few	TGCGCCAGCAGTGAGTCGGGACTAGCGGGACCCCTGTACTTC	CASSESGLAGPLYF
NA	TRBJ1-2	TRBV6-1	NA	TGTGCCAGCAGTCTGGGGCCCTATGGCTACACCTTC	CASSLGPYGYTF
TRBD2	TRBJ2-5	TRBV7-7	NA	TGTGCCAGCAGCTTATCAGAAAGGACGAGCGGGGCCCAGTACTTC	CASSLSERTSGAQYF
NA	TRBJ2-7	TRBV3-1	NA	TGTGCCAGCAGCCAAATGGACAGAACCGAGCAGTACTTC	CASSQMDRTEQYF